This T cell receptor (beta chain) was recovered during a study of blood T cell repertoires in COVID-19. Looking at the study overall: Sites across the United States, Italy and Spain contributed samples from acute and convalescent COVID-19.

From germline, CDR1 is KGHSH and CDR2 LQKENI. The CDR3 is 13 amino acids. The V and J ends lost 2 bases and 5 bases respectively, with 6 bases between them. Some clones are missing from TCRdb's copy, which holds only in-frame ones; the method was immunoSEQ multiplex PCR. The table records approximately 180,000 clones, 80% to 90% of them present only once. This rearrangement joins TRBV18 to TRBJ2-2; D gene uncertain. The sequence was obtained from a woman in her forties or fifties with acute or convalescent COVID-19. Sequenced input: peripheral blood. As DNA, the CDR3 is TGTGCCAGCTCACCATCCGGGACCGGGGAGCTGTTTTTT. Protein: CASSPSGTGELFF.